This T cell receptor (beta chain) was sequenced in a study of Tregs in tolerant kidney transplant recipients. Between the trimmed V and J ends, which lost 4 bases and 2 bases, there was a span of 11 bases. The CDR3 sequence is 14 residues long. The germline CDR1 and CDR2 sequences are SGHTA and FQGNSA. As to this clone: Its matching antigen is unknown.

Study results and limitations: Nucleotide sequences could not be compared across some patients' samples due to primer changes. This study did not directly address biological reproducibility.

CD4+CD25+CD127- Tregs, CD4+CD25- non-Tregs, CD4 and CD8 cells were sorted. Produced via immunoSEQ multiplex PCR; TCRdb's table is partial and in-frame only. The sample yields some 66,000 clones, around nine tenths seen once. The chain has TRBV7-2 and TRBJ1-1; perhaps TRBD1 as D (5 bases). The sample was CD8+ T cells from blood, taken before the transplant. The sequence came from a human donor who received a combined kidney and bone marrow transplant. CDR3 DNA sequence: TGTGCCAGCAGCTCCGACAGTGGTAACACTGAAGCTTTCTTT. Residues: CASSSDSGNTEAFF.